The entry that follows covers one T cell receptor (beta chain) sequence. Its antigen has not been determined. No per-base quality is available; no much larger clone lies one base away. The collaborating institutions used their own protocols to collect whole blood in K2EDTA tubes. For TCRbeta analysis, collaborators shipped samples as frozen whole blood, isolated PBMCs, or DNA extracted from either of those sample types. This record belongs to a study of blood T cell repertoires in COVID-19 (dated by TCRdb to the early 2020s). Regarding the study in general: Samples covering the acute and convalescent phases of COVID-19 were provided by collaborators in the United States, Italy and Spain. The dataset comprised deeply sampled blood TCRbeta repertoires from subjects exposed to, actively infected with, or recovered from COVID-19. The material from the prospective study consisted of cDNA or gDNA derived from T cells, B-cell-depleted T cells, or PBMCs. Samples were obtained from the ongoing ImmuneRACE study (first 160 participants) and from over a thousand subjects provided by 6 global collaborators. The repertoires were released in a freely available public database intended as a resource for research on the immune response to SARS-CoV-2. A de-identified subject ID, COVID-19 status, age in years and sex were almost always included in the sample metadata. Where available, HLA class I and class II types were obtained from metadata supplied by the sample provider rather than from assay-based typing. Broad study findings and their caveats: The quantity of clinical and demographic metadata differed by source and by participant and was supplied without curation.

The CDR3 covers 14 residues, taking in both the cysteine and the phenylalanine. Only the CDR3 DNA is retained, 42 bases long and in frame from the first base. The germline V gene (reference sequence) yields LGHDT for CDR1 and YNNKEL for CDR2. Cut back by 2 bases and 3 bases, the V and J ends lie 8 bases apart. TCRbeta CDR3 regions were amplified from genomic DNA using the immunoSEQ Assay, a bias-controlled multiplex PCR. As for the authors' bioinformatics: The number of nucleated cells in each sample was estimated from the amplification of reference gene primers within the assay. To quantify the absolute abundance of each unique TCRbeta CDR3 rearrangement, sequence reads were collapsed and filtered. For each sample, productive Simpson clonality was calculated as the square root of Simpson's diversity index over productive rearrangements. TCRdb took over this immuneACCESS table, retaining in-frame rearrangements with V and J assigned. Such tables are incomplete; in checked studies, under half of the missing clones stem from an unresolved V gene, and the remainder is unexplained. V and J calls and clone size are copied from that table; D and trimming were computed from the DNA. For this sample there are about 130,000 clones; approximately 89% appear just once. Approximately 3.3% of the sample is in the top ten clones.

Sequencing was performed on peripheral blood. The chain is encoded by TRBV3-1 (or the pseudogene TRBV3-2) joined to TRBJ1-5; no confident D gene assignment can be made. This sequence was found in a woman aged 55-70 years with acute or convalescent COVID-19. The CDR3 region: CASSQRRYNQPQHF. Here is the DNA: TGTGCCAGCAGCCAACGCAGGTACAATCAGCCCCAGCATTTT.